This T cell receptor beta chain was captured by sequencing in a study of HIV-infected patients and healthy controls. Whole blood was used without fractionation, so all unsorted peripheral T cells were included. CDR1 is DFQATT, CDR2 SNEGSKA, per germline (reference sequence). V trimming: 0 bases; J trimming: 3 bases; junction bases outside the gene matches: 7. The CDR3 extends over 15 amino acids. cDNA was made from approximately 0.55 ug RNA using alpha and beta constant primers. Separate chain-specific third strand synthesis with multiplexing indices produced the alpha and beta libraries. MiXCR, applied by TCRdb to the 5' RACE reads, yields one record per CDR3 protein. The repertoire holds about 12,000 distinct CDR3 sequences, with under 6.5% as singletons.

V usage is TRBV20-1 and J usage is TRBJ1-1; 7 bases fit TRBD1. This clonotype was sampled from an adult in good health. Sequencing was carried out using blood. CDR3 DNA: TGCAGTGCTAGAGATCGGGGGACAGCGGACACTGAAGCTTTCTTT. Translation: CSARDRGTADTEAFF.